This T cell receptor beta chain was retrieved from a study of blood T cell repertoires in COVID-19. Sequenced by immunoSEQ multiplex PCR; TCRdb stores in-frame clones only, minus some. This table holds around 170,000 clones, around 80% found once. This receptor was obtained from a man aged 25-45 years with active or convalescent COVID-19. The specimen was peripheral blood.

The CDR3 sequence: CASSLGQGSDQPQHF. The CDR3 region has the DNA TGCGCCAGCAGCTTGGGCCAGGGTAGTGATCAGCCCCAGCATTTT. The chain recombines TRBV5-1 with TRBJ1-5; possible D gene TRBD1, 5 bases. The length of the CDR3 is 15 residues. CDR1 SGHRS and CDR2 YFSETQ come from the germline V gene. V dropped 0 bases and J dropped 5 bases, with 12 bases sitting between them.